This T cell receptor beta chain was captured in a study of Tregs in tolerant kidney transplant recipients. For the study at large: Recipients received nonmyeloablative bone marrow transplants from related graft donors, with transient mixed chimerism.

V gave up 6 bases and J gave up 6 bases, with 10 bases separating them. This CDR3 has 12 residues. From germline, CDR1 is LNHDA and CDR2 SQIVND (reference sequence). Thawed PBMCs were FACS-sorted into unstimulated CD4+CD25+CD127- regulatory T cells, CD4+CD25- non-regulatory cells, CD4 and CD8 cells. Whole-study results and caveats: Changing PCR primers prevented nucleotide comparison between some patients' samples. Biological reproducibility was not directly addressed in this study.

A note on this clone: Its target is not known.

Sequenced by immunoSEQ multiplex PCR; TCRdb stores in-frame clones only, minus some. The repertoire holds about 94,000 clones, with 93% as singletons. V usage is TRBV19 and J usage is TRBJ2-3; D gene uncertain. The sequence was obtained from a human donor who received a combined kidney and bone marrow transplant. This specimen consisted of CD4+ T cells from blood, obtained before the transplant. The CDR3 loop is CASSRGMDTQYF. Written as DNA, the CDR3 is TGTGCCAGTAGCCGCGGTATGGATACGCAGTATTTT.